This T cell receptor beta chain was identified during a study of radiotherapy plus CTLA-4 blockade in lung cancer. Study at large: The study recorded objective responses in approximately 19% of patients and disease control in 25% to 35%. Study findings and constraints: In blood, TCR clones derived from the tumor expanded after radiotherapy plus ipilimumab. Early blood T cell clone dynamics, with interferon-beta, were reported to best predict response.

Concerning this clone itself: What it binds is not known.

Focal radiation was given together with CTLA-4 blockade (ipilimumab) to patients with chemo-refractory metastatic non-small-cell lung cancer. Trimming removed 3 bases at V and 2 bases at J, with 8 bases between. This CDR3 comprises 14 residues. Germline-derived CDR1 and CDR2 are LNHDA and SQIVND (reference sequence). Clones were sequenced by immunoSEQ multiplex PCR, and TCRdb holds only the in-frame ones, with some missing. The sample shows about 36,000 clones, around 77% of them seen only once. The receptor was isolated from a human donor with non-small cell lung cancer who had stable disease on radiotherapy plus ipilimumab. This sample comprised peripheral blood, obtained from a patient treated with radiotherapy plus ipilimumab. V usage is TRBV19 and J usage is TRBJ1-3; perhaps TRBD1 as D (6 bases). CDR3 residues: CASSMAGAGNTIYF. CDR3 sequence (DNA): TGTGCCAGTAGTATGGCAGGGGCTGGAAACACCATATATTTT.